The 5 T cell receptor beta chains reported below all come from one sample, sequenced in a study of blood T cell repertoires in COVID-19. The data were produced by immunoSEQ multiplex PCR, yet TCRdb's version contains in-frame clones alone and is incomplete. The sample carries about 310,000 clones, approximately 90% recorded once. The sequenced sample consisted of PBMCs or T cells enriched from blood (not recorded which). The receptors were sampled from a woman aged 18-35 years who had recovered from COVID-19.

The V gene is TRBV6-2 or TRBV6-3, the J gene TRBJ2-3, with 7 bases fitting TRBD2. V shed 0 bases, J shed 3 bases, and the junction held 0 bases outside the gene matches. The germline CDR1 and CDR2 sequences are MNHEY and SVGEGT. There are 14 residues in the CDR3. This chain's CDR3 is CASSYSSGTDTQYF. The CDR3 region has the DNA TGTGCCAGCAGTTACTCTAGCGGGACAGATACGCAGTATTTT.

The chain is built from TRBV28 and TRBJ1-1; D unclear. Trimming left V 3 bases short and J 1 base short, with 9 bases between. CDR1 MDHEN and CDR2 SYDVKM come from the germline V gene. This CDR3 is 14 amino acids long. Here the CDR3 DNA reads TGTGCCAGCAGTTTGAGGCATAGGAACACTGAAGCTTTCTTT. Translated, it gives CASSLRHRNTEAFF.

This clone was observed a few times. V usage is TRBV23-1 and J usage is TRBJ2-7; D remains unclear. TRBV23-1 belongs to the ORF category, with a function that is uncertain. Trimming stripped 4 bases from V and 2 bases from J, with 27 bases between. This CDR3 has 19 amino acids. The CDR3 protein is CASSRPLPSIYAVTYEQYF. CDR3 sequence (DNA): TGCGCCAGCAGTCGGCCCCTCCCTTCAATATACGCGGTAACCTACGAGCAGTACTTC.

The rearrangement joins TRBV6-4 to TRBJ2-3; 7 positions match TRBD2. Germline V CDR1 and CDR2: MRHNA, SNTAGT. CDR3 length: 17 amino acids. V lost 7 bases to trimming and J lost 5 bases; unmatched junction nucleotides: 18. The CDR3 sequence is CASNPTPPGGARDTQYF. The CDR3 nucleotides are TGTGCCAGCAACCCCACCCCCCCGGGGGGTGCCCGAGATACGCAGTATTTT.

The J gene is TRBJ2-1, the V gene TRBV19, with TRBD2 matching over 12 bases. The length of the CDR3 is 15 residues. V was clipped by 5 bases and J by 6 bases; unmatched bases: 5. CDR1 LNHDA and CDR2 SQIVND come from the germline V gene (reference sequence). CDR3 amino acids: CASSSTSGGGNEQFF. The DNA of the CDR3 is TGTGCCAGTAGTTCGACTAGCGGGGGAGGCAATGAGCAGTTCTTC.